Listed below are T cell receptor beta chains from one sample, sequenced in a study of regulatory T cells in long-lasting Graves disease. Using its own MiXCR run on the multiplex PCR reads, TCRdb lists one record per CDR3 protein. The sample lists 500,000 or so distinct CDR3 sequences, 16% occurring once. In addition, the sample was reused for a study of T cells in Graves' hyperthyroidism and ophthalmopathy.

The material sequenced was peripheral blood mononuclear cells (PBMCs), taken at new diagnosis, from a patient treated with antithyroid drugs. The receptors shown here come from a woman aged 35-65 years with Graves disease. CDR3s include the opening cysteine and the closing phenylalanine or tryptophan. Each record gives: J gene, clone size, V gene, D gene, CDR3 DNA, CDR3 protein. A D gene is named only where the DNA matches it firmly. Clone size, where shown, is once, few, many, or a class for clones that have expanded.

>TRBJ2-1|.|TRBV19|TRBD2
TGTGCCAGTAGTGTTGGGACTAGACGGGAGCAGTTCTTC
CASSVGTRREQFF
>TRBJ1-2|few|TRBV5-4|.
TGTGCCAGCAGCTCCGGGGGACTCTATGGCTACACCTTC
CASSSGGLYGYTF
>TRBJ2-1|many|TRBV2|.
TGTGCCAGCATGAAAACAACCAGCCCCAATGAGCAGTTCTTC
CASMKTTSPNEQFF
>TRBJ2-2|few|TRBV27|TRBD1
TGTGCCAGCAGTTTCGAACAGGGGTGGGCCGGGGAGCTGTTTTTT
CASSFEQGWAGELFF
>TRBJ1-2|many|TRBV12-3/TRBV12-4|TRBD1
TGTGCCAGCAGCCAAGGACAGGGTGTTGACTATGGCTACACCTTC
CASSQGQGVDYGYTF
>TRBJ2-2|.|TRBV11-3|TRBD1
TGTGCCAGCAGACTACAGGGGAGTGGCACCGGGGAGCTGTTTTTT
CASRLQGSGTGELFF
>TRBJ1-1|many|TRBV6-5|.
TGTGCCAGCAGTTACACTACTAGGGGCCTCGGTGAAGCTTTCTTT
CASSYTTRGLGEAFF
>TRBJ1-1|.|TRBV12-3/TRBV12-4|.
TGTGCCAGCAGTCCGTCCGGGGCGCAGGGGGCTTTCTTT
CASSPSGAQGAFF
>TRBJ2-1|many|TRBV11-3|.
TGTGCCAGCAGCTTAGGAGCGGATGAGCAGTTCTTC
CASSLGADEQFF
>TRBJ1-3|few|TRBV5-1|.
TGCGCCAGCAGCTTGGAGGCAGCTCGCTCTGGAAACACCATATATTTT
CASSLEAARSGNTIYF
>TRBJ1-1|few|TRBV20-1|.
TGCAGTGCTAGAGATCCCGCGCGAAACACTGAAGCTTTCTTT
CSARDPARNTEAFF
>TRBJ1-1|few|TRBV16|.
TGTGCCAGCAGCCAAGGTAGGCTGTCGACTGAAGCTTTCTTT
CASSQGRLSTEAFF
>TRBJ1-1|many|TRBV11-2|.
TGTGCCAGCAGCCCCGACCCCCTCAGGGATGAAGCTTTCTTT
CASSPDPLRDEAFF
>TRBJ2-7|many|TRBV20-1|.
TGCAGTGCTAGAGAGGGGGGGCACTCCTACGAGCAGTACTTC
CSAREGGHSYEQYF
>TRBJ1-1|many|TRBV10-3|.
TGTGCCATCAGTGAGACTGGGGTGACTGAAGCTTTCTTT
CAISETGVTEAFF
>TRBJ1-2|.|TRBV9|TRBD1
TGTGCCAGCAGCTATCTCTCGACAGGGGACTACACCTTC
CASSYLSTGDYTF
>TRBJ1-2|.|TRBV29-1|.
TGCAGCGTTGCTCCGGGTCGGGGCTATGGCTACACCTTC
CSVAPGRGYGYTF
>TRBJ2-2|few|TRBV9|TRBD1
TGTGCCAGCAGCGTAGGGGCGGGACAGGCCTACACCGGGGAGCTGTTTTTT
CASSVGAGQAYTGELFF
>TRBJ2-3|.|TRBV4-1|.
TGCGCCAGCAGCCAAGCATCAGGAAACACAGATACGCAGTATTTT
CASSQASGNTDTQYF
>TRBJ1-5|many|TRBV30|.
TGTGCCTGGAGTGGAGGGGCGTCTAGCAATCAGCCCCAGCATTTT
CAWSGGASSNQPQHF
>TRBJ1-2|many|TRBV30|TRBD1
TGTGCCTGGAGTGTGGGGACAGTTTATGGCTACACCTTC
CAWSVGTVYGYTF
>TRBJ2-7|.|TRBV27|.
TGTGCCAGCAGTTTGGTTATGAGCAATTACGAGCAGTACTTC
CASSLVMSNYEQYF
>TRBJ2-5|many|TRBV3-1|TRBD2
TGTGCCAGCAGCCACCAAGCGGGGGGTTCCACCCAGTACTTC
CASSHQAGGSTQYF
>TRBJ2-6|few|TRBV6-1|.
TGTGCCAGCAACAACGCACGGGAGTTTGGGCTTAGCTCTGGGGCCAACGTCCTGACTTTC
CASNNAREFGLSSGANVLTF
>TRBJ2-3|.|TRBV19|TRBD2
TGTGCCAGTAGTATAGATAAGCGGGGGGGCTCAGATACGCAGTATTTT
CASSIDKRGGSDTQYF
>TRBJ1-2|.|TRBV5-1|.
TGCGCCAGCAGCCCGACGGGACCTCTTGACTATGGCTACACCTTC
CASSPTGPLDYGYTF
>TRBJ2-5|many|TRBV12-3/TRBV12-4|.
TGTGCCAGCAGTCCTCCAGACCGCTTGCGGGAGACCCAGTACTTC
CASSPPDRLRETQYF
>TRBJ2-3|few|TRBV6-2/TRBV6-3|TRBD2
TGTGCCAGCAGGGAGCTAGCGGGCTACACAGATACGCAGTATTTT
CASRELAGYTDTQYF
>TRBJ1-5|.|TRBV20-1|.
TGCAGTGCTCCCCAAAACCCAGGGGGCAATCAGCCCCAGCATTTT
CSAPQNPGGNQPQHF
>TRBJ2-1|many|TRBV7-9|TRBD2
TGTGCCAGCAGCTTAGTGCCTAGCGGGGGGGCGGGGGAGCAGTTCTTC
CASSLVPSGGAGEQFF
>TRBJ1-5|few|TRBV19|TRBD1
TGTGCCAGTACCAAAGACAGGGGAAATCAGCCCCAGCATTTT
CASTKDRGNQPQHF
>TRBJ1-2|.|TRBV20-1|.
TGCAGTGCTAGCCGCGGTGCTACTAACTATGGCTACACCTTC
CSASRGATNYGYTF
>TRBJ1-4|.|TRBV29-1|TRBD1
TGCAGCGTGCTGACAGGGGGGGGTGAAAAACTGTTTTTT
CSVLTGGGEKLFF
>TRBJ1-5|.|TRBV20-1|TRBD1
TGCAGTGCTAGCGGGACAGGGCGACAGCCCCAGCATTTT
CSASGTGRQPQHF
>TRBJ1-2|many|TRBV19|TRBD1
TGTGCCACCACGGACAGGGCGACCCAGGTTTGGTATGGCTACACCTTC
CATTDRATQVWYGYTF
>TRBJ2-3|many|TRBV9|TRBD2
TGTGCCAGCAGCGTATTATCGGGGGGGCCCACAGATACGCAGTATTTT
CASSVLSGGPTDTQYF
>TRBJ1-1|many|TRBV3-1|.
TGTGCCAGCAGCCCGGGGGGTGGGGAGACTGAAGCTTTCTTT
CASSPGGGETEAFF
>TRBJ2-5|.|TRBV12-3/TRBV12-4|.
TGTGCCAGCAGTTTTCGCAGCGGTGCAGGGGCCCAGTACTTC
CASSFRSGAGAQYF
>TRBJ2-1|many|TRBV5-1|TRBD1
TGCGCCAGCAGCTCCGGACAGGGGAGACATGAGCAGTTCTTC
CASSSGQGRHEQFF
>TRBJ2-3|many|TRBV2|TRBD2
TGTGCCAGCAGTGAGGCGGGGGCAGATACGCAGTATTTT
CASSEAGADTQYF
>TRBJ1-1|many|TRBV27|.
TGTGCCAGCAGTTTAGACAGGTCGGGGACTGAAGCTTTCTTT
CASSLDRSGTEAFF
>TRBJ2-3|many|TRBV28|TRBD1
TGTGCCAGCAGTTTAGCAACAGGGGGTACGCAGTATTTT
CASSLATGGTQYF
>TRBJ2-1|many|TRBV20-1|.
TGCAGTGCCCGACGGGATGAGCAGTTCTTC
CSARRDEQFF
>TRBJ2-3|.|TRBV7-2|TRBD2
TGTGCCAGCAGCTTTCTACTAGCGGGTGGGGCAGATACGCAGTATTTT
CASSFLLAGGADTQYF
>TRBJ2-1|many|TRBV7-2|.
TGTGCCAGCAGCACCCCCCGAGGGGGACCGTGGGATGAGCAGTTCTTC
CASSTPRGGPWDEQFF
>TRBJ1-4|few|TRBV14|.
TGTGCCAGCAGTACTAGGGTGGCTAATGAAAAACTGTTTTTT
CASSTRVANEKLFF